One T cell receptor beta chain is described in this entry. The antigen it recognizes is unknown. The sample originates from a study of cytomegalovirus exposure and HLA in healthy donors (dated by TCRdb to 2016 to 2017). With regard to the full study: An earlier analysis of more than 550 of the donors reported approximately 260 Gb of sequence data and 117 million unique TCR beta sequences obtained from about 179 million T cells. An early release covering about 600 HLA-typed donors comprised around 300 gigabases of sequencing data and about 90 million unique TCR sequences. Of the roughly 390 genotyped donors, 70% to 90% were placed in the genetic ancestry cluster associated with self-reported Caucasian donors. The aim of the study was to test whether cataloging public T cell receptors could identify signatures of past pathogen exposure. The study profiled the T cell repertoires of 500 to 800 subjects by immunosequencing and related them to cytomegalovirus serostatus. In addition to the first cohort of roughly 670 subjects, a separate validation cohort of over 90 different subjects was used. To predict cytomegalovirus infection status, the study brought together high-throughput TCR immunosequencing, statistical association of individual TCRs with disease status, and machine learning. A later analysis re-analyzed previously published TCR beta repertoires from roughly 630 donors and added high-resolution HLA genotyping to study TCR occurrence patterns. Rather than drawing on any new phenotypic data, the later analysis identified candidate immune exposures from TCR beta sequences and the way those sequences occurred across donors. In an earlier analysis of a few hundred of the donors, high-throughput TCR beta sequencing was used to judge whether each TCR beta V gene segment behaved as functional or pseudogenic. Alongside the repertoire data, information on donor age, sex, ethnicity and CMV serostatus was compiled. Genome-wide SNP genotypes for about 60% of the roughly 670 donors were used in a later genetic analysis, which treated that subset as a discovery cohort. All discovery cohort repertoires had been generated on a single sequencing platform. HLA typing included class I and class II loci at four-digit resolution. The number of donors typed differed by locus, with 629-630 for A, B, C, DRB1 and DQB1, around 520 for DQA1, 600 to 610 for DPA1, and some 450 for DPB1. Roughly five DR-DQ haplotypes were handled as single units for association and clustering, since linkage in the cohort was strong. Among about 400 genotyped donors of the cohort, an average of approximately 240,000 unique TCR beta nucleotide sequences was sequenced per donor, of which 15% to 20% were non-productive.

Overall results and qualifications from the work: A further reported finding was that TCR beta sequences accurately predicted the HLA-A and HLA-B alleles for most subjects in the first cohort. Linkage disequilibrium might explain the correlated functional status among segregating V segments, but an unknown experimental factor could not be ruled out. According to a later genetic analysis, donors in an Asian-associated ancestry cluster had fewer N-insertions in productive TCRs than the approximately 690-donor mean. In a later genetic analysis, a missense DCLRE1C variant was associated with V-gene and J-gene trimming of TCR beta chains, and the association was replicated in an independent cohort. CMV serostatus was the only immune exposure information available for the cohort. According to a later analysis, most CMV-associated TCR beta chains appeared to be HLA-restricted, and the HLA associations seemed to be driven largely by CMV exposure. In an earlier analysis of about 600 of the donors, most TCR beta V segments appeared in productive rearrangements about 87% or about 30% of the time, broadly matching IMGT annotations. Seventeen rarely observed V segments, including chromosome 9 orphons, were excluded from the earlier analysis of some 590 of the donors because counts were too low. Specific HLA alleles were associated with some 15,000 TCR beta sequences at a false discovery rate of 0.05 in a later analysis. Assigning TCR associations to individual alleles was difficult when HLA alleles, especially DR and DQ, strongly co-occurred. It was suggested by the authors that the approach could potentially be generalized to other disease states and immunological phenotypes. In both the original and validation cohorts, the classifier was reported to diagnose cytomegalovirus status with high specificity and sensitivity. A few of the identified cytomegalovirus-associated TCR beta chains were confirmed in vitro to be specific for cytomegalovirus antigens. The study gave a list of roughly 150 TCR beta chains associated with cytomegalovirus. Several of the top co-occurrence clusters appeared to be linked to parvovirus B19, influenza, CMV and Epstein-Barr virus, according to a later analysis. HLA typing was unavailable for some donors at each locus, so association tests used only the typed subset. Across donors, most TCR sequences were observed very rarely, whereas some public TCRs were present in many individuals. The presence/absence analyses assumed that sequencing depth was roughly uniform across donors, and that assumption may not be true. Only TCR beta chains were sequenced in this cohort, and the absence of alpha or paired-chain data limited detectable features. The sequencing pipeline was judged likely to have produced a cluster of highly shared sequence variants as a technical artifact. In a later analysis, the rate of TCR association differed among HLA loci, with DRB1 alleles having the most associated TCRs and HLA-C alleles having the fewest. The 87-base-pair reads could not distinguish some IMGT-functional V segments, including TRBV6-2 and TRBV6-3, so those segments were excluded. Compared with equally common non-associated chains, HLA-associated TCR beta chains in a later analysis were more clonally expanded and had lower generation probabilities.

Library creation used the immunoSEQ multiplex PCR assay. A mixture of 60 forward primers for TCR Vbeta segments and 13 reverse primers for TCR Jbeta segments was used in the multiplex PCR. The CDR3 region of rearranged TCR beta genes was amplified from genomic DNA by a multiplex PCR assay. The amplified TCR beta libraries were sequenced on the Illumina HiSeq System as 87-base-pair reads. The source study handled its data this way. A later analysis tallied roughly 80 million unique TCR beta chains across the 640 or so repertoires, and around 10 million of those chains were shared by two or more donors. To remove PCR and sequencing errors, raw reads were error-corrected and collapsed into unique sequences using a nearest-neighbor algorithm that merged closely related sequences. Alignment of CDR3 sequences to IMGT reference sequences was used to assign V, D and J gene segments. Each retained sequence needed at least a six-nucleotide match to both a V gene segment and a J gene segment. A rearrangement was called productive if the CDR3 had no stop codons and remained in frame with V and J, and every other rearrangement was called non-productive. Following IMGT convention, CDR3 was defined as the stretch from the second conserved V-encoded cysteine up to the conserved J-encoded phenylalanine. In an earlier analysis of roughly 580 of the donors, sequences lacking an unambiguous match to a single V gene segment were excluded. An earlier analysis of several hundred of the donors called V segments functional above 56.7% productive rearrangements and segregating when the between-donor standard deviation exceeded 5%. A statistical classification framework was developed to diagnose cytomegalovirus status using the catalog of TCR beta chain sequences. V and J gene assignment, in a later analysis, came from comparing TCR nucleotide sequences with IMGT/GENE-DB human TR gene sequences. The TCRdist pipeline was used in a later analysis to assign CDR3 sequences and most-parsimonious VDJ recombination scenarios. A later analysis defined each TCR beta chain by its CDR3 amino acid sequence plus V-gene family, and excluded reads lacking a unique V-gene family. In a later analysis, 500 to 650 highly shared, low-generation-probability nucleotide sequences were removed to address suspected cross-contamination and a sequencing artifact. In a later analysis, a clonal expansion index was calculated for each public chain from normalized within-repertoire ranks of inferred template counts. In a later analysis, generation probabilities were computed with a VDJ recombination model fitted to out-of-frame rearrangements, and the resulting probabilities were checked against IGoR. In a later analysis, hypergeometric tests were used to score TCR-TCR, TCR-HLA and TCR-CMV co-occurrence, with a repertoire-size bias correction applied to TCR pairs. To estimate false discovery rates, a later analysis permuted the HLA or CMV assignments 20 times. In a later analysis, co-occurring TCRs were grouped using DBSCAN, with TCRdist sequence similarity added in when clustering inside HLA-allele-positive subsets. Co-occurrence clustering excluded repertoires with fewer than 30,000 or more than 120,000 public chains, plus five with anomalous nucleotide sharing. TCRdb holds this immuneACCESS table with in-frame rearrangements only. Some clones are missing; in checked studies, unresolved V genes explain under half, and the rest has no known cause. The DNA was the basis for D and trimming; V, J and clone size are from that table. The table for this sample lists around 110,000 clones. The biggest ten clones account for approximately 6.8% of the sample.

The cohort was made up of roughly 670 healthy bone marrow donors. All cohort members were sampled while nominally healthy, although unrecorded immune exposures were likely present. The donor was CMV seropositive and belonged to the group of over 250 seropositive cohort members. Every donor gave a peripheral blood sample, and the peripheral blood mononuclear cells from that sample were used for TCR beta sequencing. Genomic DNA was extracted from the blood cell samples with the Qiagen DNeasy Blood Extraction Kit. Per the germline V gene (reference sequence), MNHEY is the CDR1 and SMNVEV is the CDR2. Between the V and J ends, shortened by 2 bases and 6 bases respectively, the junction contains 14 bases. The CDR3 has 15 amino acids, counting the end cysteine and phenylalanine. CDR3 DNA is the only sequence kept; it has 45 bases, read in frame from the first base.

Input material: PBMCs. The sequence links TRBV27 to TRBJ2-1; a tentative D match to TRBD2 spans 5 bases. This clonotype was sampled from a man aged 35-49 years in good health and CMV-seropositive. The nucleotides read TGTGCCAGCAGTTTAGGGCGGGCCCCCTGCAATGAGCAGTTCTTC. Its protein is CASSLGRAPCNEQFF.